The present T cell receptor (beta chain) was sequenced within a study of blood T cell repertoires in COVID-19 (dated by TCRdb to between 2020 and 2021). In the study overall: Samples covering the acute and convalescent phases of COVID-19 were provided by collaborators in the United States, Italy and Spain. The prospective study material was composed of cDNA or gDNA derived from T cells, B-cell-depleted T cells, or PBMCs. Deeply sampled blood TCRbeta repertoires from subjects exposed to, actively infected with, or recovered from COVID-19 were included in the dataset. The repertoires were made available in a free public database intended to serve as a resource for research on the immune response to SARS-CoV-2. Samples came from the ongoing ImmuneRACE study (first 160 participants) plus 1,254 subjects from 6 global collaborators. Sample metadata almost always included a de-identified subject ID, COVID-19 status, age in years and sex. Where HLA class I and class II types were available, the types were taken from metadata supplied by the sample provider, not from assay-based typing.

The CDR1 and CDR2 encoded by the germline V gene are SQVTM and ANQGSEA. The CDR3 numbers 15 residues from cysteine through phenylalanine. The sequence is cut down to CDR3 DNA, 45 bases in frame from base 1. V loses 8 bases of germline sequence and J loses 0 bases, and the interval between the two ends is 19 bases. On this clone itself: Its antigen is still unknown. No base quality values were provided; no much bigger clone lies one nucleotide off.

The study at large found these results: Clinical and demographic metadata were provided uncurated, with the amount varying by source and participant.

TCRbeta CDR3 regions were amplified from genomic DNA by means of the immunoSEQ Assay, a bias-controlled multiplex PCR. The original methods were these. Nucleated cell counts per sample were estimated from amplification of reference gene primers within the assay. Sequence reads were collapsed and filtered to measure the absolute abundance of every unique TCRbeta CDR3 rearrangement. For each sample, productive Simpson clonality was calculated as the square root of Simpson's diversity index across productive rearrangements. The immuneACCESS repertoire file appears here via TCRdb, limited to in-frame rearrangements. These files lack a portion of the clones; in checked studies, under half of the deficit traces to unresolved V genes, and the cause of the others is not known. V and J calls and clone size are copied from that table; D and trimming were computed from the DNA. The sample has 290,000 or so clones on record, 70% to 90% of them singletons. The biggest ten clones account for about 1.2% of the sample.

The collaborating institutions used their own protocols to collect whole blood in K2EDTA tubes. For TCRbeta analysis, collaborators shipped samples as frozen whole blood, isolated PBMCs, or DNA extracted from either of those sample types. The chain couples TRBV29-1 to TRBJ1-1; D gene: possibly TRBD1, on 6 matching bases. The sequence came from a man in his 70s with acute or convalescent COVID-19. The sequencing sample was made of peripheral blood. The encoded CDR3 is CSYLRGPGVNTEAFF. Read as DNA, the sequence is TGCAGCTATCTCAGGGGCCCAGGGGTGAACACTGAAGCTTTCTTT.